Listed below are T cell receptor beta chains from one sample, sequenced in a study of T cells after yellow fever vaccination. MiXCR, run by TCRdb on the 5' RACE reads, gives a single entry per CDR3 protein. The sample carries 40,000 to 55,000 distinct CDR3 sequences, 6.6% recorded once. The specimen comprised CD8+ T cells not binding an NS4B(214-222) dextramer, sorted from PBMCs, sampled roughly 46 days after the first yellow fever vaccination. These receptors originate from a man aged 18 to 29 who received the YFV17D yellow fever vaccine. Both conserved end residues are part of each CDR3.

V: TRBV7-6; CDR3: CASSPSGGSYGYTF
V: TRBV27; CDR3: CASSFGGGLGTEAFF
V: TRBV7-3; CDR3: CASSPVGTGPYTNTEAFF
V: TRBV10-3; CDR3: CAISQHTDRDEQYF
V: TRBV7-9; CDR3: CAISFSGGAPNEQFF
V: TRBV6-5; CDR3: CASSYSSGYNEQFF
V: TRBV11-2; CDR3: CASSLDQFEAGNTGELFF
V: TRBV7-9; CDR3: CASSLRNRYPDTQYF
V: TRBV4-1; CDR3: CASSQEYLNYGYTF
V: TRBV27; CDR3: CASRSGFSGANVLTF
V: TRBV4-2; CDR3: CASSPAPGLAGGDLAKNIQYF
V: TRBV7-9; CDR3: CASSDGGSSNQPQHF